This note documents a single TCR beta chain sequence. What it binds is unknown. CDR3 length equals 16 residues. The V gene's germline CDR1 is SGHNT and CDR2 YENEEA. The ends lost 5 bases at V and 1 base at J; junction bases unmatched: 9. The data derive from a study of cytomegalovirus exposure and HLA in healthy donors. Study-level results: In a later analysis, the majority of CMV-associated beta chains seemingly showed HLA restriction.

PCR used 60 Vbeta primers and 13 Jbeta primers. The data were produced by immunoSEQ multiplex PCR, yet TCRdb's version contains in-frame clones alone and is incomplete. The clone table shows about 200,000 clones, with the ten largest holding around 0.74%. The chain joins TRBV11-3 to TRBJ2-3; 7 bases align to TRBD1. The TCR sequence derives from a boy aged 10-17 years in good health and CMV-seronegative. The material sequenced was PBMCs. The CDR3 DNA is TGTGCCAGCAGCCCCCGGACAGGCCGAGGCACAGATACGCAGTATTTT. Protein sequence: CASSPRTGRGTDTQYF.